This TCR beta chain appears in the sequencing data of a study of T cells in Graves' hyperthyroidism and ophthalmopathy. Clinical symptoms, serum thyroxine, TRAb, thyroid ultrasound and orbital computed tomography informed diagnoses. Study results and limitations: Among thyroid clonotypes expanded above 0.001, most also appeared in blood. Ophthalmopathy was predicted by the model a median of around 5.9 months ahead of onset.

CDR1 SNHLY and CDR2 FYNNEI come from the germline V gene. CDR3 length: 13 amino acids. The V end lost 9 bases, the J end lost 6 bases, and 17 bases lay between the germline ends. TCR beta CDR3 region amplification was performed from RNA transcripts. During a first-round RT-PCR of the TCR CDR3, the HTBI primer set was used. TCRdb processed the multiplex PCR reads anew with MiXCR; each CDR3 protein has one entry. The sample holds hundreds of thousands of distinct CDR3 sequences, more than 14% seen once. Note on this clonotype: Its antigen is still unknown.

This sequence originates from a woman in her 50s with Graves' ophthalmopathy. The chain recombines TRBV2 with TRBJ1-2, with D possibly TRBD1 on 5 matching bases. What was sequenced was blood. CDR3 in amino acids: CASDSSPSNGYTF. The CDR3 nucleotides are TGTGCCAGTGACAGTAGTCCTTCGAATGGCTACACCTTC. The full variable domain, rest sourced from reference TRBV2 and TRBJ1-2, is EPEVTQTPSHQVTQMGQEVILRCVPISNHLYFYWYRQILGQKVEFLVSFYNNEISEKSEIFDDQFSVERPDGSNFTLKIRSTKLEDSAMYFCASDSSPSNGYTFGSGTRLTVV.